This T cell receptor beta chain is from a study of shared clonotypes between healthy human individuals (dated by TCRdb to about 2020). Background on the whole study: A couple of women and a few men aged 18 to 49 years were included in the cohort. Libraries were prepared and TCR repertoires were sequenced by different laboratories using diverse techniques, in order to increase sequencing depth and limit assay-specific biases. Leukapheresis yielded between about 0.85 and 9 billion PBMCs per donor. For each donor, CD4 naive and CD4 memory were each run on three plates, CD8 naive on two plates, and CD8 memory on one plate. Blood TCR repertoires of several healthy adults were deeply sequenced to estimate repertoire size and the extent of clonotype sharing between individuals. Points the paper makes about the study in general: Larger estimated clonotype richness was generally found for naive subsets than for memory subsets. Pairwise subsampling led to the expectation that sequencing depth would affect the degree of clonotype sharing among donors. Even with the large sequencing depth, rarefaction of the sorted-subset datasets indicated that sequencing was incomplete. Across four donors, around 5% of naive CD4, roughly 3.3% of naive CD8, about 2.3% of memory CD4, and about 0.4% of memory CD8 clonotypes were shared. Because the study included a small number of donors, the genetic and exposure-history diversity represented was limited. Sampling was restricted to blood, and TCR repertoires in tissue are likely to differ from TCR repertoires in blood. Higher generation probabilities were observed for clonotypes shared by all four sorted-subset donors than for non-shared clonotypes.

The trim is 4 bases for V and 1 base for J, with a gap of 17 bases between the germline ends. The CDR3 runs 17 amino acids, cysteine and phenylalanine included. Kept here is only the CDR3 DNA, which spans 51 bases and is read in frame from base 1. In the germline V gene, CDR1 corresponds to SNHLY and CDR2 to FYNNEI. Healthy HIV-negative adults with no recently reported acute infections or vaccinations were included as donors. Only Caucasian adults living in Nashville, Tennessee, USA were represented among the donors. CD4+ T cells were enriched by magnetic negative selection, after which naive cells were positively selected on CD45RA and the negative fraction was taken as the memory subset. After blood collection by leukapheresis, PBMCs were isolated using Ficoll-Histopaque density gradient centrifugation and then cryopreserved in the vapor phase of liquid nitrogen. Analytical flow cytometry was used to check the purity and quantity of every magnetically sorted T cell population. From each sorted fraction, genomic DNA was isolated and quantified by UV absorbance on a Nanodrop 2000c.

Using the deep immunoSEQ assay, TCR CDR3 regions were amplified from genomic DNA by multiplex PCR. Extracted genomic DNA from each cell subset was distributed evenly across all wells of several immunoSEQ 96-well plates, and each plate was treated as a replicate. For sorted subsets, approximately 190 ng genomic DNA, equal to 30,000 to 35,000 T cell genomes, was loaded into each replicate PCR. Purified libraries were measured with a Qubit 3.0 fluorometer, size-checked on a Bioanalyzer 2100, and measured again with the KAPA Library Quantification kit. Every immunoSEQ 96-well plate was sequenced on a separate single-read 150-cycle Illumina NextSeq 550 flow cell. For the original study's pipeline: Because the immunoSEQ output included only junctional sequences and no quality scores, the filtering could not be the same as the filtering used for full-length reads. Sequences were annotated with PyIR, a Python wrapper for IgBLAST v1.9, and V/J genes and CDR3 were assigned using IMGT germline references. Reads with weak V/J assignments (E-value above 1e-6), missing CDR3, stop codons, out-of-frame junctions, or ambiguous translated residues were removed. V3J clonotypes were defined as sequences sharing the same inferred V gene, J gene, and CDR3 amino acid sequence. Percentage overlap between repertoires was computed as shared unique clonotypes divided by the size of the smaller repertoire. Richness of each repertoire was evaluated using RTK rarefaction, the Chao1 estimator, and Recon v2.1 estimates of unobserved clonotypes. For all TCRbeta clonotypes obtained by the gDNA method from a few donors, generation probabilities were computed with OLGA. The table was pulled from immuneACCESS by TCRdb, which kept in-frame rearrangements only. Such tables lose some clones; where checked, under half of the loss comes from unresolved V genes, and the rest has no known cause. The V and J calls and clone size are taken from that table; D and trimming were inferred from the DNA. Recorded for this sample are 2 million to 2.5 million clones; under 97% of them occurred a single time. The top ten constitute roughly 0.13% of the sample.

Turning to this clone: The specificity of this receptor is unknown. Per-nucleotide qualities are absent, and no much larger clonotype sits a single base away.

The chain is made from TRBV2 and TRBJ2-4; the D gene may be TRBD1 or TRBD2, since each aligns over 5 bases. Sequenced: naive CD4+ T cells sorted from blood. The sample's cell subset or site label, decoded: CD45RA+ positively selected. The receptor was isolated from a man aged 18 to 29 in good health. The CDR3 protein: CASSVGDVLGAKNIQYF. The nucleotide sequence reads TGTGCCAGCAGTGTGGGGGATGTTCTGGGTGCCAAAAACATTCAGTACTTC. Supplemented by the reference TRBV2 and TRBJ2-4 proteins around the CDR3, the complete variable domain is EPEVTQTPSHQVTQMGQEVILRCVPISNHLYFYWYRQILGQKVEFLVSFYNNEISEKSEIFDDQFSVERPDGSNFTLKIRSTKLEDSAMYFCASSVGDVLGAKNIQYFGAGTRLSVL.